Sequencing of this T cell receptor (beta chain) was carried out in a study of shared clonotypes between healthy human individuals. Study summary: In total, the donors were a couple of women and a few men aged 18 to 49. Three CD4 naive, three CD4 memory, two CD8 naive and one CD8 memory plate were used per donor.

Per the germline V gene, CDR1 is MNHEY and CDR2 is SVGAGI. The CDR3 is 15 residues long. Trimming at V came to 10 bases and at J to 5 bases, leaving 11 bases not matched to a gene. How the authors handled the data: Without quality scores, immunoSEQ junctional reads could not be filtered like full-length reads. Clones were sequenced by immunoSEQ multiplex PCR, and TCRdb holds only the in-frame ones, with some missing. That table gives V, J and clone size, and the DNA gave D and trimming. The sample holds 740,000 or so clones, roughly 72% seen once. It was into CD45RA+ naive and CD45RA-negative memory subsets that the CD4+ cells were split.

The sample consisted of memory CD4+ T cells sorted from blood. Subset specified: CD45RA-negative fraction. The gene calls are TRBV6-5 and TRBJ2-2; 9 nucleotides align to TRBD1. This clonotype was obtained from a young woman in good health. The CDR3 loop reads CATRSGDRETGELFF. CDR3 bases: TGTGCCACACGATCAGGGGACAGGGAAACCGGGGAGCTGTTTTTT.